The 25 T cell receptor beta chains listed next were all sequenced from one sample in a study of vaccination and CD4 T cells after COVID-19. The Oncomine TCR Beta short-read assay was what sequenced the DNA obtained from cultured CD4+ T cells. TCRdb reanalysed the PCR reads using MiXCR and keeps one entry per CDR3 protein. The sample contains about 7,000 distinct CDR3 sequences, about 41% of which appear only once. Treatment here: roughly 11-day PBMC culture with coronavirus spike peptide pools or control peptides (ViraFEST assay). Pre-COVID-19 pandemic sampling (2011-2018) yielded the unexposed donor's CD4+ T cells. These TCRs are of unknown antigen specificity. Specimen: CD4+ T cells from blood, cultured in vitro. All receptors derive from a human donor in good health.

This clonotype turned up a few times. V gene TRBV7-3 combines with J gene TRBJ2-3; 12 bases agree with TRBD2. Looked up from germline, CDR1 is SGHTA and CDR2 is FQGTGA. The CDR3 covers 15 residues. The trim removed 6 bases at V and 7 bases at J, leaving 8 bases unmatched. The CDR3 nucleotides read TGTGCCAGCAGTGCATCTAGCGGGGGGGCGAATACGCAGTATTTT. It translates to CASSASSGGANTQYF.

The chain has TRBV6-1 and TRBJ1-5; D is ambiguous. Germline lookup yields CDR1 MNHNS and CDR2 SASEGT. The CDR3 is 14 amino acids. Trimming took 8 bases from V and 9 from J, leaving 20 bases between them. The CDR3 DNA follows: TGTGCCAGCCGTACCGACTATATACTATCGCCCCAGCATTTT. Translation gives CASRTDYILSPQHF.

The chain carries TRBV12-3 or TRBV12-4 and TRBJ2-2; 10 bases agree with TRBD1. This CDR3 has 15 amino acids. V trimming: 5 bases; J trimming: 5 bases; junction bases outside the gene matches: 5. The CDR3 DNA is TGTGCCAGCAGTCCTCGGACAGGGGGGACCGGGGAGCTGTTTTTT. Encoded protein: CASSPRTGGTGELFF.

This chain uses TRBV12-3 or TRBV12-4 with TRBJ1-2; weak D call: TRBD1 (5 bases). V dropped 6 bases and J dropped 3 bases, with 8 bases sitting between them. CDR3 length equals 12 residues. CDR3 DNA sequence: TGTGCCAGCAGGGTGGGGGACTATGGCTACACCTTC. Protein sequence: CASRVGDYGYTF.

This chain joins TRBV7-2 and TRBJ2-3; D not certain. Trimming took 1 base from V and 6 from J, leaving 17 bases between them. CDR3 length: 16 amino acids. Germline V lookup: CDR1 SGHTA, CDR2 FQGNSA. This chain's CDR3 is CASSLGKGTSTDTQYF. CDR3 nucleotides: TGTGCCAGCAGCTTAGGTAAAGGAACCTCCACGGATACGCAGTATTTT.

This sequence joins TRBV24-1 and TRBJ2-2; no definite D call. The CDR3 spans 13 residues. V lost 7 bases and J lost 0, with 5 bases in between. Per the germline V gene, CDR1 is KGHDR and CDR2 is SFDVKD. CDR3 sequence (DNA): TGTGCCACCAGGGGTGCGAACACCGGGGAGCTGTTTTTT. Translation gives CATRGANTGELFF.

This clonotype was counted between two and nine times. The rearrangement links TRBV24-1 to TRBJ2-2; maybe TRBD2 (7 bases). CDR3 length equals 15 residues. Germline lookup yields CDR1 KGHDR and CDR2 SFDVKD. V shed 5 bases and J shed 7 bases, with 16 bases lying between them. CDR3 loop: CATSAGGSWIGELFF. CDR3 DNA: TGTGCCACCAGTGCGGGGGGCTCTTGGATCGGGGAGCTGTTTTTT.

The V call is TRBV6-1, the J call TRBJ2-2; TRBD2 matches 11 bases. J was trimmed by 6 bases and V by 7 bases; bases with no gene match: 10. Looked up from germline, CDR1 is MNHNS and CDR2 is SASEGT. The CDR3 has 16 residues. CDR3 sequence reads: CASTRNSGGAPGELFF. The CDR3 DNA sequence: TGTGCCAGCACTCGTAATAGCGGGGGGGCCCCCGGGGAGCTGTTTTTT.

V gene TRBV2 combines with J gene TRBJ1-1; D gene unclear. Germline V lookup: CDR1 SNHLY, CDR2 FYNNEI. Deletions cut 5 bases from V and 0 bases from J, with 4 bases between. The CDR3 runs to 12 residues. The CDR3 here is CASSSVNTEAFF. In DNA, the CDR3 is TGTGCCAGCAGTAGTGTGAACACTGAAGCTTTCTTT.

The chain recombines TRBV14 with TRBJ1-2; D gene unclear. The V end was cut by 1 base, the J end by 7 bases, with 10 bases between. The CDR3 has 13 amino acids. The germline V gene has CDR1 SGHDN and CDR2 FVKESK. CDR3 residues: CASSQGYRSGYTF. CDR3 bases: TGTGCCAGCAGCCAAGGTTATCGATCTGGCTACACCTTC.

The V gene is TRBV2, the J gene TRBJ1-5; D perhaps matches TRBD1 (6 bases). Germline V gives CDR1 SNHLY, CDR2 FYNNEI. Trimming left V 6 bases short and J 0 bases short, with 9 bases between. This CDR3 has 14 residues. CDR3 nucleotide sequence: TGTGCCAGCAGGGACAGTTATAGCAATCAGCCCCAGCATTTT. Translated, it gives CASRDSYSNQPQHF.

This clonotype was seen a single time. V gene TRBV7-9 combines with J gene TRBJ1-1; D is uncertain. Per the germline V gene, CDR1 is SEHNR and CDR2 is FQNEAQ (reference sequence). This CDR3 contains 12 residues. The V gene lost 1 base and the J gene lost 3 bases, with 3 bases spanning the gap. The CDR3 loop is CASSLDDTEAFF. The CDR3, as DNA: TGTGCCAGCAGCTTAGACGACACTGAAGCTTTCTTT. The full variable domain, completed using reference TRBV7-9 and TRBJ1-1, is DTGVSQNPRHKITKRGQNVTFRCDPISEHNRLYWYRQTLGQGPEFLTYFQNEAQLEKSRLLSDRFSAERPKGSFSTLEIQRTEQGDSAMYLCASSLDDTEAFFGQGTRLTVV.

V and J are TRBV7-2 and TRBJ2-5; 8 bases are shared with TRBD1. This CDR3 is 14 amino acids long. Trimming took 6 bases from V and 5 from J; bases not matched to a gene: 8. The germline gives CDR1 SGHTA, CDR2 FQGNSA. This CDR3 reads CASSLTTGVETQYF. In DNA form, the CDR3 reads TGTGCCAGCAGTCTTACGACAGGGGTTGAGACCCAGTACTTC. Using reference TRBV7-2 and TRBJ2-5 for the parts outside the CDR3, the full variable domain is GAGVSQSPSNKVTEKGKDVELRCDPISGHTALYWYRQSLGQGLEFLIYFQGNSAPDKSGLPSDRFSAERTGGSVSTLTIQRTQQEDSAVYLCASSLTTGVETQYFGPGTRLLVL.

This clonotype has only a few counts. V usage is TRBV6-5 and J usage is TRBJ1-6; no definite D call. V lost 0 bases, J lost 5 bases, and 11 bases lay in between. Germline CDR1 MNHEY, CDR2 SVGAGI. The CDR3 length is 16 residues. The CDR3 DNA follows: TGTGCCAGCAGTTACTCGAAGAGCCAACATAATTCACCCCTCCACTTT. Translated, it gives CASSYSKSQHNSPLHF.

The V and J genes are TRBV6-1 and TRBJ1-2, with TRBD1 matching 9 bases. The CDR3 is made up of 17 amino acids. The V segment lost 6 bases and the J segment 3 bases; nucleotides outside the gene matches: 14. Germline V gene sequence: CDR1 MNHNS, CDR2 SASEGT. The CDR3 coding sequence is TGTGCCAGCAGCCGCGACGCACTTACAGGGGGCGACTATGGCTACACCTTC. Translating gives CASSRDALTGGDYGYTF.

This chain links TRBV6-1 with TRBJ1-5; unclear D gene. Germline values: CDR1 MNHNS, CDR2 SASEGT. The CDR3 is 16 residues long. V was cut by 0 bases and J by 4 bases, with 13 bases left in between. The CDR3 spells CASSEAAGVRNQPQHF. CDR3 nucleotides: TGTGCCAGCAGTGAAGCTGCAGGTGTTAGGAATCAGCCCCAGCATTTT.

J is TRBJ1-1 and V is TRBV6-1; 8 bases align to TRBD1. CDR1 and CDR2 from the germline V gene are MNHNS and SASEGT. After removal of 8 bases from V and 11 bases from J, the junction contained 25 bases not matched to a gene. This CDR3 region has 17 residues. Here the CDR3 reads CASLSGQGAVWSAGAFF. The CDR3 nucleotides are TGTGCCAGCCTAAGCGGCCAGGGGGCGGTTTGGTCGGCTGGGGCTTTCTTT.

This sequence joins TRBV20-1 and TRBJ1-5, with D perhaps TRBD1 (6 bases). Germline V gene lookup returns CDR1 DFQATT and CDR2 SNEGSKA (reference sequence). The CDR3 sequence is 12 residues long. The V and J ends lost 6 bases and 3 bases respectively, with 9 bases between them. The CDR3: CSAGHTNQPQHF. The CDR3 nucleotides read TGCAGTGCGGGACATACCAATCAGCCCCAGCATTTT.

The J gene is TRBJ1-1, the V gene TRBV2, with unresolved D. V dropped 2 bases and J dropped 0 bases, with 4 bases sitting between them. Germline CDR1 reads SNHLY; CDR2 reads FYNNEI. There are 13 residues in the CDR3. DNA of the CDR3: TGTGCCAGCAGTGAAAACGTGAACACTGAAGCTTTCTTT. This encodes CASSENVNTEAFF.

This chain joins TRBV7-9 and TRBJ1-1; tentative D call: TRBD1 (5 bases). This CDR3 comprises 13 residues. Germline CDR1 SEHNR, CDR2 FQNEAQ (reference sequence). V lost 3 bases and J 1 base, leaving 6 bases between the germline ends. CDR3 nucleotide sequence: TGTGCCAGCAGCTTTCAGGGGAACACTGAAGCTTTCTTT. This gives the protein CASSFQGNTEAFF.

This clonotype has a handful of counts. V usage is TRBV10-3 and J usage is TRBJ1-1; D unresolved. This CDR3 is built from 11 residues. Germline V gene sequence: CDR1 ENHRY, CDR2 SYGVKD. V was trimmed by 10 bases and J by 2 bases, leaving 8 bases between them. CDR3 region: CASWGNTEAFF. DNA of the CDR3: TGTGCCAGCTGGGGAAACACTGAAGCTTTCTTT.

This sequence joins TRBV4-2 and TRBJ2-3; D is perhaps TRBD1 (6 bases). V shed 1 base and J shed 0 bases, with 14 bases lying between them. The CDR3 sequence is 17 residues long. The V gene's germline CDR1 is LGHNA and CDR2 YNFKEQ. This CDR3 reads CASSQGRQATSTDTQYF. The DNA of the CDR3 is TGTGCCAGCAGCCAAGGGAGACAGGCGACTAGCACAGATACGCAGTATTTT.

The V call is TRBV7-3, the J call TRBJ2-1; D is undetermined. Germline CDR1 is SGHTA and CDR2 is FQGTGA. V lost 2 bases to trimming and J lost 0 bases, with 11 bases between them. This CDR3 has 16 amino acids. Written as DNA, the CDR3 is TGTGCCAGCAGCTTAGGGGTCAGCAGCTCCTACAATGAGCAGTTCTTC. Protein product: CASSLGVSSSYNEQFF.

V gene TRBV6-1 combines with J gene TRBJ2-7; 7 bases match TRBD2. Germline assignment: CDR1 MNHNS and CDR2 SASEGT. The CDR3 consists of 14 residues. J lost 2 bases, V lost 2 bases, and 3 bases had no gene match. Here the CDR3 reads CASSESAGPYEQYF. The DNA for the CDR3 is TGTGCCAGCAGTGAATCAGCGGGGCCCTACGAGCAGTACTTC.

In its sample, this clonotype was seen a few times. The rearrangement uses TRBV6-1 and TRBJ2-3; 8 bases fit TRBD1. With V trimmed by 8 bases and J by 4 bases, 2 bases remained unmatched. Germline V gene data show CDR1 as MNHNS and CDR2 as SASEGT. The CDR3 is 12 amino acids. The CDR3 sequence: CASEQGADTQYF. CDR3 sequence (DNA): TGTGCCAGCGAACAGGGGGCAGATACGCAGTATTTT.